What follows are 22 T cell receptor beta chains derived from one specimen sequenced in a study of OX40 agonist ivuxolimab in advanced cancers. TCRdb's table, derived via immunoSEQ multiplex PCR, lists solely in-frame clones and lacks some. The repertoire holds about 19,000 clones, roughly nine tenths seen once, with around a sixth in the top ten. The sequencing used CD4+ or CD8+ T cells sorted from blood, collected in a trial of the OX40 agonist ivuxolimab. These receptors were collected from an adult with an advanced solid tumor such as melanoma, head and neck, liver or kidney cancer.

In this sample, this clone turned up a few times. The chain employs TRBV7-9 and TRBJ1-1; 8 nucleotides agree with TRBD1. V lost 5 bases, J lost 4 bases, and 3 bases stayed unmatched. The CDR3 contains 13 residues. The germline CDR1 and CDR2 sequences are SEHNR and FQNEAQ (reference sequence). As DNA, the CDR3 is TGTGCCAGCAGCATTACAGGGGGCACTGAAGCTTTCTTT. It encodes CASSITGGTEAFF. The full variable domain, rest sourced from reference TRBV7-9 and TRBJ1-1, is DTGVSQNPRHKITKRGQNVTFRCDPISEHNRLYWYRQTLGQGPEFLTYFQNEAQLEKSRLLSDRFSAERPKGSFSTLEIQRTEQGDSAMYLCASSITGGTEAFFGQGTRLTVV.

The chain joins TRBV5-1 to TRBJ2-5, with a weak D call TRBD1 (6 bases). From germline, CDR1 is SGHRS and CDR2 YFSETQ. The V end was cut by 0 bases, the J end by 5 bases, with 14 bases between. This CDR3 has 15 amino acids. Here the CDR3 reads CASSLVGAKGETQYF. The DNA for the CDR3 is TGCGCCAGCAGCTTGGTGGGGGCGAAAGGGGAGACCCAGTACTTC.

The J gene is TRBJ2-3, the V gene TRBV4-3, with D possibly TRBD2 on 6 matching bases. Trimming removed 1 base at V and 0 bases at J, with 14 bases between. From germline, CDR1 is LGHNA and CDR2 YSLEER. This CDR3 is built from 17 residues. CDR3 in amino acids: CASSQVGTGTSTDTQYF. CDR3 bases: TGCGCCAGCAGCCAAGTAGGTACGGGGACTAGCACAGATACGCAGTATTTT.

In its sample, this clone was seen once. The J gene is TRBJ1-4, the V gene TRBV27; no reliable D call. CDR3 size: 15 residues. Germline values: CDR1 MNHEY, CDR2 SMNVEV (reference sequence). V lost 7 bases to trimming and J lost 0 bases, with 12 bases between them. CDR3 coding DNA: TGTGCCAGCACTTTCGGATTTGCAACTAATGAAAAACTGTTTTTT. This codes for CASTFGFATNEKLFF.

This chain connects TRBV19 to TRBJ2-5; 11 nucleotides match TRBD2. This CDR3 comprises 15 residues. V dropped 1 base and J dropped 5; count of bases not matched to a gene: 3. Germline V lookup: CDR1 LNHDA, CDR2 SQIVND (reference sequence). The CDR3 DNA sequence: TGTGCCAGTAGTATAGCTAGCGGGAGGAGGGAGACCCAGTACTTC. Encoded protein: CASSIASGRRETQYF.

The genes are TRBV5-4 and TRBJ1-1, with 9 nucleotides matching TRBD1. The V and J ends lost 1 base and 10 bases, in that order; junction bases with no gene match: 8. The germline gives CDR1 SGHNT, CDR2 YYREEE (reference sequence). The CDR3 sequence is 14 residues long. CDR3 loop: CASSLNRGQVGAFF. In nucleotides, the CDR3 is TGTGCCAGCAGCTTGAACAGGGGGCAGGTCGGAGCTTTCTTT.

The J gene is TRBJ1-1, the V gene TRBV19; 8 bases align to TRBD1. Trimming at V came to 3 bases and at J to 1 base, leaving 7 bases not matched to a gene. CDR1 and CDR2 (germline): LNHDA, SQIVND (reference sequence). This CDR3 spans 16 amino acids. Here the CDR3 DNA reads TGTGCCAGTAGTATGGACAGGGTGAGAGGGAACACTGAAGCTTTCTTT. Residues: CASSMDRVRGNTEAFF.

The rearrangement uses TRBV5-6 and TRBJ2-7, with D maybe TRBD1 (5 bases). This CDR3 has 14 residues. CDR1 is SGHDT and CDR2 is YYEEEE in the germline V gene. Trimming cost V 2 bases and J 0 bases, with 9 bases left between them. CDR3 loop: CASSFDRLSYEQYF. CDR3 DNA: TGTGCCAGCAGCTTCGACAGACTCTCCTACGAGCAGTACTTC.

The chain uses TRBV5-5 and TRBJ2-5; tentative D call: TRBD1 (5 bases). This CDR3 region has 16 residues. The ends were cut back, 6 bases at V and 2 bases at J, with 20 bases in the middle. The V gene's germline CDR1 is SGHKS and CDR2 YYEKEE (reference sequence). Here the CDR3 DNA reads TGTGCCAGCACGCCGGTGGCAGGGTATAATCAAGAGACCCAGTACTTC. This codes for CASTPVAGYNQETQYF.

V usage is TRBV7-3 and J usage is TRBJ1-6, with TRBD1 identical over 7 bases. The junction had 12 bases not matched to a gene; V was cut back by 2 bases and J by 8 bases. Germline CDR1 reads SGHTA; CDR2 reads FQGTGA. The CDR3 is 17 residues long. CDR3 region: CASSLAPPGQKDSPLHF. The CDR3 region has the DNA TGTGCCAGCAGCTTAGCCCCCCCGGGACAGAAAGATTCACCCCTCCACTTT.

This chain links TRBV6-4 with TRBJ1-6; no clear D gene. The CDR3 sequence is 13 residues long. Trimming left V 8 bases short and J 9 bases short, with 14 bases between. Germline V gene sequence: CDR1 MRHNA, CDR2 SNTAGT. This CDR3 is CASSAVLGSPLHF. In DNA form, the CDR3 reads TGTGCCAGCTCGGCAGTCTTAGGTTCACCCCTCCACTTT.

This chain uses TRBV9 with TRBJ1-5; D not certain. The CDR3 length is 14 residues. Germline CDR1 is SGDLS and CDR2 is YYNGEE. Trimming took off 4 bases at V and 1 base at J, with 9 bases between the two ends. CDR3 in DNA: TGTGCCAGCAGCTTAGGATACAGCAATCAGCCCCAGCATTTT. Residues: CASSLGYSNQPQHF.

CDR3 sequence: CASSSTGENTQYF. Written as DNA, the CDR3 is TGTGCCAGCAGCTCCACAGGGGAAAATACGCAGTATTTT. The chain uses TRBV5-4 and TRBJ2-3; 7 bases agree with TRBD1. The CDR3 totals 13 residues. From germline, CDR1 is SGHNT and CDR2 YYREEE (reference sequence). V lost 3 bases and J lost 7; bases outside the gene matches: 5.

This clone came up once. The genes are TRBV5-6 and TRBJ2-5; D is possibly TRBD1 or TRBD2 (6 bases each). The J call is uncertain, as TRBJ2-7 better fits the DNA end. The CDR3 has 14 amino acids. Germline CDR1 is SGHDT and CDR2 is YYEEEE. CDR3 sequence: CASTSRGLWNEQYF. The DNA of the CDR3 is TGTGCCAGCACCTCCCGGGGGCTTTGGAACGAGCAGTACTTC.

V gene TRBV5-4 combines with J gene TRBJ2-5, with D perhaps matching TRBD1 (6 bases). V was trimmed by 0 bases and J by 1 base, leaving 7 bases between them. The CDR3 covers 14 residues. The germline V gene encodes CDR1 SGHNT and CDR2 YYREEE (reference sequence). Here the CDR3 reads CASSLVGAQETQYF. For the CDR3, the DNA is TGTGCCAGCAGCTTGGTGGGGGCCCAAGAGACCCAGTACTTC.

This clone was counted a single time. The V call is TRBV11-2, the J call TRBJ2-7; 12 bases agree with TRBD1. The ends lost 5 bases at V and 5 bases at J; junction bases unmatched: 7. This CDR3 has 15 residues. The germline V gene has CDR1 SGHAT and CDR2 FQNNGV. CDR3 nucleotides: TGTGCCAGCAGCCTCCTCGGGACAGGGGGCGACGAGCAGTACTTC. Amino acids: CASSLLGTGGDEQYF.

This clone has only a few counts. The chain recombines TRBV19 with TRBJ2-7, with a possible D match to TRBD1 (6 bases). Per germline, CDR1 LNHDA and CDR2 SQIVND (reference sequence). V was clipped by 0 bases and J by 8 bases, with 11 bases between them. The CDR3 covers 13 residues. The chain's CDR3 is CASSIEGRGQQYF. Written as DNA, the CDR3 is TGTGCCAGTAGTATAGAGGGCAGGGGCCAGCAGTACTTC.

The J gene is TRBJ2-5, the V gene TRBV29-1; 9 bases map to TRBD1. With 4 bases clipped from V and 3 bases from J, the junction kept 6 bases outside the gene matches. CDR3 size: 14 residues. CDR1 is SQVTM, CDR2 ANQGSEA, per germline. The CDR3 loop is CSVGRTGEKETQYF. The DNA of the CDR3 is TGCAGCGTTGGACGGACAGGGGAGAAAGAGACCCAGTACTTC.

This clone was recorded once. The chain combines TRBV7-2 with TRBJ2-7; D perhaps matches TRBD1 (6 bases). Germline CDR1 reads SGHTA; CDR2 reads FQGNSA. CDR3 length: 14 amino acids. Trimming removed 1 base at V and 3 bases at J, with 10 bases between. The CDR3 reads CASSLDPRGYEQYF. CDR3 DNA sequence: TGTGCCAGCAGCTTAGACCCCAGGGGCTACGAGCAGTACTTC.

This chain connects TRBV30 to TRBJ1-2; 9 positions agree with TRBD1. J lost 7 bases, V lost 3 bases, and 6 bases had no gene match. Germline CDR1 GTSNPN, CDR2 SVGIG (reference sequence). The CDR3 runs 13 residues. CDR3 coding DNA: TGTGCCTGGAGAGCACAGGGGGCAGGTGGCTACACCTTC. Translating it yields CAWRAQGAGGYTF.

This clone appeared a few times. V is TRBV5-5 and J is TRBJ2-7, with 10 bases matching TRBD1. Germline CDR1 is SGHKS and CDR2 is YYEKEE (reference sequence). V gave up 4 bases and J gave up 4 bases; unmatched junction bases: 8. The CDR3 loop spans 15 amino acids. DNA of the CDR3: TGTGCCAGCAGCAAGACAGGGGGCGCCGGGTACGAGCAGTACTTC. Translating it yields CASSKTGGAGYEQYF.

J is TRBJ2-5 and V is TRBV5-1; D possibly matches TRBD1 or TRBD2 (5 bases each). The end of the DNA aligns better with TRBJ2-7, so the J call may be wrong. Per the germline V gene, CDR1 is SGHRS and CDR2 is YFSETQ. The CDR3 extends over 14 amino acids. The CDR3 nucleotides are TGCGCCAGCAGCCCCGGGGACCCCTCCTACGAGCAGTACTTC. Protein sequence: CASSPGDPSYEQYF.